This T cell receptor beta chain was sequenced for a study of control samples from healthy donors and cancer patients. Measured with immunoSEQ multiplex PCR; TCRdb has only the in-frame clones, and not every one. This sample has 200,000 or so clones; roughly 94% occur once, and the top ten carry 1.5%. The receptor's source is a middle-aged man in good health. The sample taken for sequencing was blood.

In DNA form, the CDR3 reads TGTGCCAGCTCACCCTCCGGGACAGGGAGTATTATCGGTCAGCCCCAGCATTTT. Amino acid sequence: CASSPSGTGSIIGQPQHF. The V gene is TRBV18, the J gene TRBJ1-5; 9 bases are shared with TRBD1. J was trimmed by 6 bases and V by 3 bases; bases with no gene match: 15. Per the germline V gene, CDR1 is KGHSH and CDR2 is LQKENI. CDR3 length: 18 residues.